This T cell receptor beta chain was identified during a study of shared clonotypes between healthy human individuals. Regarding the study as a whole: A limitation of the genetic and exposure-history diversity represented arose from few donors. Non-shared clonotypes were found to have lower generation probabilities than the clonotypes that were shared by all four of the sorted-subset donors.

Germline loops: CDR1 SQVTM, CDR2 ANQGSEA. V was clipped by 4 bases and J by 8 bases; unmatched bases: 10. CDR3 length: 14 amino acids. The repertoire was sequenced with immunoSEQ multiplex PCR; TCRdb's copy has only in-frame clones and lacks some. The repertoire consists of fewer than 130,000 clones, with roughly 70% occurring once and the leading ten covering around 25%. This clone has a count of ten or more. Its target is not known. The rearrangement uses TRBV29-1 and TRBJ2-1, with 8 bases that match TRBD2. The TCR originated in a woman aged 25 to 39 in good health. The sample comprised memory CD8+ T cells sorted from blood. Subset meaning: CD45RO+ cells pooled with CCR7-negative TemRA cells. This CDR3 is CSVVKERESDEQFF. The DNA of the CDR3 is TGCAGCGTTGTCAAAGAGCGGGAGAGCGATGAGCAGTTCTTC.